What follows are 16 T cell receptor beta chains derived from one specimen sequenced in a study of T cell responses to AZD1222 COVID-19 vaccine. The protocol was immunoSEQ multiplex PCR, while the TCRdb copy is restricted to in-frame clones and leaves out a portion. Counted here are some 86,000 clones, roughly 90% occurring once; the ten biggest clones make up about 7%. This sample comprised peripheral blood, obtained 28 days after the second AZD1222 dose. The receptor source for this set is an adult who received the AZD1222 COVID-19 vaccine.

The rearrangement uses TRBV7-2 and TRBJ1-3, with D possibly being TRBD1 (5 bases). Germline loops: CDR1 SGHTA, CDR2 FQGNSA. V was cut by 4 bases and J by 1 base, with 8 bases left in between. The CDR3 is 14 amino acids. CDR3 protein: CASSSQGSGNTIYF. The CDR3 DNA reads as TGTGCCAGCAGCTCTCAGGGATCTGGAAACACCATATATTTT.

The rearrangement joins TRBV29-1 to TRBJ1-2; D unclear. CDR1 SQVTM and CDR2 ANQGSEA come from the germline V gene. The CDR3 consists of 11 residues. V was cut by 6 bases and J by 1 base, with 6 bases left in between. The CDR3 is CSVEFNYGYTF. The CDR3 coding sequence is TGCAGCGTAGAATTTAACTATGGCTACACCTTC.

This chain links TRBV7-9 with TRBJ1-2; D might be TRBD1 (6 bases). Per the germline V gene, CDR1 is SEHNR and CDR2 is FQNEAQ (reference sequence). V was cut by 5 bases and J by 3 bases, with 10 bases left in between. The CDR3 runs 13 residues. CDR3 coding DNA: TGTGCCAGCAGCCTAGGGGGAGACTATGGCTACACCTTC. Encoded protein: CASSLGGDYGYTF. Combining the CDR3 with reference TRBV7-9 and TRBJ1-2 gives the whole variable domain DTGVSQNPRHKITKRGQNVTFRCDPISEHNRLYWYRQTLGQGPEFLTYFQNEAQLEKSRLLSDRFSAERPKGSFSTLEIQRTEQGDSAMYLCASSLGGDYGYTFGSGTRLTVV.

The gene calls are TRBV4-3 and TRBJ1-6, with 7 bases matching TRBD1. The CDR3 consists of 22 residues. Trimming cost V 0 bases and J 7 bases; bases outside gene matches: 24. The germline V gene has CDR1 LGHNA and CDR2 YSLEER. The chain's CDR3 is CASSQDPHTRGSLVGRNSPLHF. The CDR3 nucleotides are TGCGCCAGCAGCCAAGACCCCCACACCAGGGGGTCCTTGGTGGGAAGGAATTCACCCCTCCACTTT.

This chain uses TRBV7-2 with TRBJ1-3, with D unresolved. The CDR3 runs to 14 residues. The V and J ends lost 5 bases and 0 bases respectively, with 8 bases between them. Germline V gene lookup returns CDR1 SGHTA and CDR2 FQGNSA. The CDR3, as DNA: TGTGCCAGCAGCCAAGCCCGCTCTGGAAACACCATATATTTT. Residues: CASSQARSGNTIYF.

The rearrangement links TRBV15 to TRBJ1-1; 7 bases fit TRBD1. Germline loops: CDR1 LNHNV, CDR2 YYDKDF (reference sequence). Germline trimming cut 0 bases from V and 0 bases from J; bases unmatched to any gene: 1. The CDR3 is 15 residues long. This chain's CDR3 is CATSREGTVNTEAFF. The CDR3 nucleotides are TGTGCCACCAGCAGAGAGGGGACAGTGAACACTGAAGCTTTCTTT.

This chain joins TRBV11-3 and TRBJ2-7; TRBD2 matches at 7 bases. The germline V gene has CDR1 SGHNT and CDR2 YENEEA. V trimming: 0 bases; J trimming: 5 bases; junction bases outside the gene matches: 7. The CDR3 loop spans 15 amino acids. CDR3 region: CASSLDSAGDNEQYF. The CDR3 coding sequence is TGTGCCAGCAGCTTAGACTCGGCGGGAGACAACGAGCAGTACTTC.

The rearrangement links TRBV2 to TRBJ2-1; 9 bases fit TRBD2. The trim removed 5 bases at V and 2 bases at J, leaving 4 bases unmatched. Germline CDR1 reads SNHLY; CDR2 reads FYNNEI. The CDR3 spans 15 residues. CDR3 region: CASSSSGRAYNEQFF. CDR3 DNA: TGTGCCAGCAGTAGTAGCGGGAGAGCCTACAATGAGCAGTTCTTC.

The J gene is TRBJ1-1, the V gene TRBV6-5; D remains ambiguous. This CDR3 has 15 residues. Trimming shortened V by 7 bases and J by 0 bases, and 15 bases separated the two germline ends. The germline gives CDR1 MNHEY, CDR2 SVGAGI. Written as DNA, the CDR3 is TGTGCCAGCAACGAGGGCAGTAAAATGAACACTGAAGCTTTCTTT. This encodes CASNEGSKMNTEAFF.

This chain's CDR3 is CASSPWKGSLGGYTF. CDR3 DNA sequence: TGTGCCAGCAGCCCTTGGAAGGGTTCACTGGGAGGCTACACCTTC. J is TRBJ1-2 and V is TRBV27, with D hard to call. Germline CDR1 is MNHEY and CDR2 is SMNVEV (reference sequence). CDR3 length equals 15 residues. The germline V and J ends were trimmed by 6 bases and 8 bases, with 22 bases remaining between them.

The sample holds one count of this clone. This chain joins TRBV6-5 and TRBJ1-3; D ambiguous. CDR1 is MNHEY, CDR2 SVGAGI, per germline. The CDR3 covers 14 residues. Trimming left V 5 bases short and J 0 bases short, with 8 bases between. The CDR3 region is CASSHESSGNTIYF. In DNA form, the CDR3 reads TGTGCCAGCAGTCATGAGAGCTCTGGAAACACCATATATTTT.

CDR3 loop: CASSVELAETEQFF. For the CDR3, the DNA is TGTGCCAGCAGCGTAGAACTAGCGGAGACCGAGCAGTTCTTC. V gene TRBV9 combines with J gene TRBJ2-1, with 8 positions matching TRBD2. This CDR3 spans 14 amino acids. In germline, CDR1 is SGDLS, CDR2 YYNGEE. Germline trimming cut 0 bases from V and 10 bases from J; bases unmatched to any gene: 6.

The gene calls are TRBV5-5 and TRBJ2-2, with D perhaps matching TRBD2 (6 bases). V was pared by 4 bases and J by 1 base, with 11 bases between. Germline V lookup: CDR1 SGHKS, CDR2 YYEKEE (reference sequence). The CDR3 loop spans 15 amino acids. CDR3 region: CASSPTRVNTGELFF. Written as DNA, the CDR3 is TGTGCCAGCAGCCCGACTAGAGTGAACACCGGGGAGCTGTTTTTT.

The genes are TRBV27 and TRBJ2-7, with 13 bases aligning to TRBD2. The CDR3 totals 19 residues. Germline V gives CDR1 MNHEY, CDR2 SMNVEV (reference sequence). Trimming took 4 bases from V and 4 from J; bases not matched to a gene: 16. The CDR3 reads CASSSRIPGLAGSAYEQYF. CDR3 in DNA: TGTGCCAGCAGTTCAAGGATACCGGGACTAGCGGGATCGGCTTACGAGCAGTACTTC.

The rearrangement uses TRBV29-1 and TRBJ2-1; a weak D match, TRBD1 (5 bases). Germline V CDR1 and CDR2: SQVTM, ANQGSEA. This CDR3 is 13 amino acids long. V was cut by 3 bases and J by 4 bases, with 10 bases left in between. CDR3 in amino acids: CSVDDRGYNEQFF. The CDR3 coding sequence is TGCAGCGTTGACGACAGAGGATACAATGAGCAGTTCTTC.

V usage is TRBV5-1 and J usage is TRBJ1-4; possibly TRBD1 for D (5 bases). With 6 bases removed from V and 2 bases from J, the gap between germline ends came to 11 bases. The germline gives CDR1 SGHRS, CDR2 YFSETQ. The CDR3 sequence is 14 residues long. The CDR3 protein is CASTEDSTNEKLFF. The CDR3 region has the DNA TGCGCCAGCACCGAAGACAGCACTAATGAAAAACTGTTTTTT.